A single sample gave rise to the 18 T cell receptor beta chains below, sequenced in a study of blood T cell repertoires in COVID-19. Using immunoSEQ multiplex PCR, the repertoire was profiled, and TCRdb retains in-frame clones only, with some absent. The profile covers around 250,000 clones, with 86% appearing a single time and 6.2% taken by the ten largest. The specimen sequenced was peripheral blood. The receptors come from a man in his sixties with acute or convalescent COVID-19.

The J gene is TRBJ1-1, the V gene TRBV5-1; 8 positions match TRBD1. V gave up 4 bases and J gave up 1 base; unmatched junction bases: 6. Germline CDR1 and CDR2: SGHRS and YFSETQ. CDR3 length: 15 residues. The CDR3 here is CASSLTGTGNTEAFF. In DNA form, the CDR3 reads TGCGCCAGCAGCCTGACCGGGACAGGGAACACTGAAGCTTTCTTT.

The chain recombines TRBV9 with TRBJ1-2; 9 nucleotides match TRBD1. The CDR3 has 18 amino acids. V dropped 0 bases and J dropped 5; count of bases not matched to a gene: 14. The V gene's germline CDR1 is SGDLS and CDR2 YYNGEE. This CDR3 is CASSVGAGQGLVEYGYTF. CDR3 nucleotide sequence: TGTGCCAGCAGCGTAGGTGCGGGACAGGGACTTGTTGAATATGGCTACACCTTC.

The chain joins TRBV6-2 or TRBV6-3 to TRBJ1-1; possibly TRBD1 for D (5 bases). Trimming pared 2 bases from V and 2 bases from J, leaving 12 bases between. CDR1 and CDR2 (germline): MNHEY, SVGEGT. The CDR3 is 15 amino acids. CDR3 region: CASSYVPTENTEAFF. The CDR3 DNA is TGTGCCAGCAGTTACGTGCCGACAGAAAACACTGAAGCTTTCTTT.

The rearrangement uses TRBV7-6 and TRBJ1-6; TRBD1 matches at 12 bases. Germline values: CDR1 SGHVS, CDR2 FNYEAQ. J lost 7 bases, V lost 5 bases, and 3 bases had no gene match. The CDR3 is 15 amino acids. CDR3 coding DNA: TGTGCCAGCAGCCGGGACAGGGGGCACAATTCACCCCTCCACTTT. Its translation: CASSRDRGHNSPLHF.

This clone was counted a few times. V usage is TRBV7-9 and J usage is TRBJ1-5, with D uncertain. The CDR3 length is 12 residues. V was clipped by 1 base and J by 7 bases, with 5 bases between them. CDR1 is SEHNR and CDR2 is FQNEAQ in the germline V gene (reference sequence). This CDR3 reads CASSLVAQPQHF. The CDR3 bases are TGTGCCAGCAGCTTAGTGGCACAGCCCCAGCATTTT.

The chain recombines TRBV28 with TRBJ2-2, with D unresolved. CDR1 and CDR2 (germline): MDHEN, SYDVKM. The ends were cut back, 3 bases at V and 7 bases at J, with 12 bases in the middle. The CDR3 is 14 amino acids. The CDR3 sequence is CASSFLPTDGELFF. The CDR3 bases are TGTGCCAGCAGTTTTCTACCCACCGACGGGGAGCTGTTTTTT.

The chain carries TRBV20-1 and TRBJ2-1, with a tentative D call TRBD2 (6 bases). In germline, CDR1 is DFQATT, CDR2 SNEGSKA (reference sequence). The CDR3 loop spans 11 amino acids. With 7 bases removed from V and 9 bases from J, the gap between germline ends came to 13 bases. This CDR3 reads CSVREYSEQFF. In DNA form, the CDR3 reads TGCAGTGTTCGGGAGTATAGTGAGCAGTTCTTC.

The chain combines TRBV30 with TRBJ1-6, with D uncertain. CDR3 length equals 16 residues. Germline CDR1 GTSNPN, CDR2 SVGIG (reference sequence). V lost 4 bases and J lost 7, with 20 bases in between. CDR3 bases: TGTGCCTGGAATGGAGGGTCCTTGCCTCGGAATTCACCCCTCCACTTT. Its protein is CAWNGGSLPRNSPLHF.

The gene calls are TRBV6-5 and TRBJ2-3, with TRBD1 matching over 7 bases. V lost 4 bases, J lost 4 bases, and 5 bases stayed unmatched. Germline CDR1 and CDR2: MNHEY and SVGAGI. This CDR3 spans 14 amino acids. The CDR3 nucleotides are TGTGCCAGCAGTTTAGACAGGGCACCAGATACGCAGTATTTT. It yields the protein CASSLDRAPDTQYF.

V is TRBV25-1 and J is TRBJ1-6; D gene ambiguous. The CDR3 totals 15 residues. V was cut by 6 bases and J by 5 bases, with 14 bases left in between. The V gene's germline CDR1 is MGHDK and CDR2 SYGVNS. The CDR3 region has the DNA TGTGCCAGCAGCCCAGAGCACGCGGATAATTCACCCCTCCACTTT. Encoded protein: CASSPEHADNSPLHF.

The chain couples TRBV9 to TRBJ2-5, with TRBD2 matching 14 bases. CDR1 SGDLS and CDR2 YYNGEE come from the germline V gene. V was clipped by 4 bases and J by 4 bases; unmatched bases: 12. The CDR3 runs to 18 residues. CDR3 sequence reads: CASSPHPGLAGEGETQYF. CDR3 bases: TGTGCCAGCAGCCCCCACCCGGGACTAGCGGGAGAGGGAGAGACCCAGTACTTC.

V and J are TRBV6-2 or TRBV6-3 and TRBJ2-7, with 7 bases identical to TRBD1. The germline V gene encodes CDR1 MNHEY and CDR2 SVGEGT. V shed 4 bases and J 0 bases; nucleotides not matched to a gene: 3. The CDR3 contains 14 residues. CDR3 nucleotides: TGTGCCAGCAGTTCCGGGACAGCCTCCTACGAGCAGTACTTC. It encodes CASSSGTASYEQYF.

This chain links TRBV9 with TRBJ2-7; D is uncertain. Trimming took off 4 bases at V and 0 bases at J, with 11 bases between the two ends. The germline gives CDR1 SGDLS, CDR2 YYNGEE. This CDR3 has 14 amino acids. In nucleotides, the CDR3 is TGTGCCAGCAGCCCCCAATTAGCCTCCTACGAGCAGTACTTC. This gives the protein CASSPQLASYEQYF.

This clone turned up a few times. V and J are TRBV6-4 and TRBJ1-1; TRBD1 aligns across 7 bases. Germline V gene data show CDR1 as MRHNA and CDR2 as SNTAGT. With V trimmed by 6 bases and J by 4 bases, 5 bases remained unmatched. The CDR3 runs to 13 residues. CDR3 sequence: CASRQDRATEAFF. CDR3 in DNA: TGTGCCAGCAGACAAGACAGGGCCACTGAAGCTTTCTTT.

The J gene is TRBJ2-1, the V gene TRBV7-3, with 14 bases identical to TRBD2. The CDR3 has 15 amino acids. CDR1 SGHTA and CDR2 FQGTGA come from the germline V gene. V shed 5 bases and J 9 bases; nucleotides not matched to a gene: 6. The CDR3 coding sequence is TGTGCCAGCAGCCCCCGACTAGCGGGAGGGGGTGAGCAGTTCTTC. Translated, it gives CASSPRLAGGGEQFF.

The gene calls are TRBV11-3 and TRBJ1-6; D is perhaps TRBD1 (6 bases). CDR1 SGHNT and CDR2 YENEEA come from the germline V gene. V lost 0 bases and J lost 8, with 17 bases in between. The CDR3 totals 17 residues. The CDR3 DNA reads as TGTGCCAGCAGCTTAGATCTGGGACCAGGGGTGGATTCACCCCTCCACTTT. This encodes CASSLDLGPGVDSPLHF. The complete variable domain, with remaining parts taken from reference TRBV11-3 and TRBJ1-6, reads EAGVVQSPRYKIIEKKQPVAFWCNPISGHNTLYWYLQNLGQGPELLIRYENEEAVDDSQLPKDRFSAERLKGVDSTLKIQPAELGDSAVYLCASSLDLGPGVDSPLHFGNGTRLTVT.

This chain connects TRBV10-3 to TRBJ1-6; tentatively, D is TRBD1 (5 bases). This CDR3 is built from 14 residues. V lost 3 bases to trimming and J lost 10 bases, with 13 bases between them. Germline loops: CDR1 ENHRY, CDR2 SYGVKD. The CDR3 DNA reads TGTGCCATCAGTGAAGAGGGGAGGAGATCACCCCTCCACTTT. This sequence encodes CAISEEGRRSPLHF.

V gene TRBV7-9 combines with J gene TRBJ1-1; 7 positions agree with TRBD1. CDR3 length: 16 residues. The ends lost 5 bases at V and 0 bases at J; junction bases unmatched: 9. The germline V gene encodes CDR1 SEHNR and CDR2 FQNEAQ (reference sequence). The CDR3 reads CASSPGGQPLNTEAFF. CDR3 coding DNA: TGTGCCAGCAGCCCAGGGGGACAGCCTTTGAACACTGAAGCTTTCTTT.